This entry lists 11 T cell receptor beta chains sequenced from one sample in a study of T cells in Graves' hyperthyroidism and ophthalmopathy. TCR beta CDR3 regions were amplified from RNA. HTBI primers were the set used in a first-round RT-PCR of the TCR CDR3. From the multiplex PCR reads, TCRdb called clonotypes with MiXCR, one entry per CDR3 protein. Among approximately 600,000 distinct CDR3 sequences listed, about 15% were seen once. Sequencing used blood. These receptors originate from a middle-aged woman with Graves' ophthalmopathy.

This clonotype was recorded many times. The chain uses TRBV7-9 and TRBJ1-1; D remains ambiguous. This CDR3 is 16 amino acids long. Germline CDR1 and CDR2: SEHNR and FQNEAQ (reference sequence). The V and J ends lost 1 base and 3 bases respectively, with 15 bases between them. The CDR3 spells CASSLDPEAPDTEAFF. The DNA for the CDR3 is TGTGCCAGCAGCTTAGACCCCGAGGCTCCGGACACTGAAGCTTTCTTT.

This clonotype was observed at least ten times. The chain links TRBV12-3 or TRBV12-4 to TRBJ1-5; 7 bases are a match to TRBD1. CDR3 length: 14 amino acids. V was clipped by 4 bases and J by 3 bases; unmatched bases: 3. The CDR3 DNA reads as TGTGCCAGCAGTTGGGGACAGCCCAATCAGCCCCAGCATTTT. Residues: CASSWGQPNQPQHF.

This clonotype occurred a few times. J is TRBJ1-2 and V is TRBV15; D not resolved. V lost 0 bases and J lost 6, with 14 bases in between. This CDR3 has 15 residues. CDR1 LNHNV and CDR2 YYDKDF come from the germline V gene (reference sequence). CDR3 sequence: CATSRDVRGSNGYTF. The CDR3 DNA reads TGTGCCACCAGCAGAGATGTACGAGGATCTAATGGCTACACCTTC.

There are many counts of this clonotype. The chain is built from TRBV7-9 and TRBJ1-1, with D uncertain. Germline V CDR1 and CDR2: SEHNR, FQNEAQ (reference sequence). This CDR3 comprises 15 residues. The V end lost 4 bases, the J end lost 1 base, and 13 bases lay between the germline ends. The CDR3 spells CASSSTGSENTEAFF. CDR3 coding DNA: TGTGCCAGCAGCTCTACCGGGTCGGAGAACACTGAAGCTTTCTTT.

This clonotype has a count of ten or more. The chain joins TRBV24-1 to TRBJ2-7; D might be TRBD1 (6 bases). V lost 9 bases and J lost 5, with 13 bases in between. Germline V gene lookup returns CDR1 KGHDR and CDR2 SFDVKD. The CDR3 is 12 amino acids. CDR3 residues: CATGNRANEQYF. CDR3 nucleotides: TGTGCCACCGGAAACAGGGCTAACGAGCAGTACTTC.

This clonotype was detected ten times or more. This chain uses TRBV6-6 with TRBJ1-1, with TRBD1 matching 7 bases. The CDR3 has 13 amino acids. Germline trimming cut 7 bases from V and 6 bases from J; bases unmatched to any gene: 8. Germline CDR1 and CDR2: MNHNY and SVGAGI (reference sequence). This chain's CDR3 is CASNLGGKAEAFF. In DNA, the CDR3 is TGTGCCAGCAATCTAGGGGGCAAGGCTGAAGCTTTCTTT.

This clonotype was counted ten times or more. J is TRBJ2-3 and V is TRBV6-4, with D maybe TRBD2 (5 bases). V dropped 3 bases and J dropped 0 bases, with 13 bases sitting between them. The length of the CDR3 is 16 residues. Germline loops: CDR1 MRHNA, CDR2 SNTAGT. The CDR3 DNA is TGTGCCAGCAGTGAATCGGTGACTACTAGCACAGATACGCAGTATTTT. Encoded protein: CASSESVTTSTDTQYF.

J is TRBJ2-2 and V is TRBV9; tentatively, D is TRBD2 (6 bases). The ends were cut back, 4 bases at V and 6 bases at J, with 16 bases in the middle. Germline-derived CDR1 and CDR2 are SGDLS and YYNGEE. The CDR3 extends over 15 amino acids. CDR3 in amino acids: CASSLGGALAGELFF. The DNA for the CDR3 is TGTGCCAGCAGCCTGGGGGGAGCGTTGGCCGGGGAGCTGTTTTTT.

This clonotype was found many times. The rearrangement uses TRBV12-3 or TRBV12-4 and TRBJ1-1; D gene unclear. V lost 7 bases to trimming and J lost 0 bases, with 3 bases between them. The CDR3 contains 11 residues. The DNA of the CDR3 is TGTGCCAGCACCCTGAACACTGAAGCTTTCTTT. It translates to CASTLNTEAFF.

This chain connects TRBV11-1 to TRBJ2-7; 13 bases fit TRBD2. Germline V lookup: CDR1 SGHAT, CDR2 FQDESV (reference sequence). The J segment lost 3 bases and the V segment lost 5 bases, leaving 13 bases of the junction unmatched. The CDR3 loop spans 18 amino acids. The CDR3 spells CASSAGTSGKGPYYEQYF. The CDR3, as DNA: TGTGCCAGCAGCGCCGGGACTAGCGGGAAAGGCCCTTACTACGAGCAGTACTTC.

This clonotype has a count of ten or more. The rearrangement uses TRBV20-1 and TRBJ1-2; TRBD1 matches 10 bases. This CDR3 has 16 amino acids. The germline gives CDR1 DFQATT, CDR2 SNEGSKA (reference sequence). V gave up 0 bases and J gave up 1 base; unmatched junction bases: 5. This CDR3 is CSARDTGTGDNYGYTF. The CDR3 DNA follows: TGCAGTGCTAGAGATACAGGGACAGGGGATAACTATGGCTACACCTTC.